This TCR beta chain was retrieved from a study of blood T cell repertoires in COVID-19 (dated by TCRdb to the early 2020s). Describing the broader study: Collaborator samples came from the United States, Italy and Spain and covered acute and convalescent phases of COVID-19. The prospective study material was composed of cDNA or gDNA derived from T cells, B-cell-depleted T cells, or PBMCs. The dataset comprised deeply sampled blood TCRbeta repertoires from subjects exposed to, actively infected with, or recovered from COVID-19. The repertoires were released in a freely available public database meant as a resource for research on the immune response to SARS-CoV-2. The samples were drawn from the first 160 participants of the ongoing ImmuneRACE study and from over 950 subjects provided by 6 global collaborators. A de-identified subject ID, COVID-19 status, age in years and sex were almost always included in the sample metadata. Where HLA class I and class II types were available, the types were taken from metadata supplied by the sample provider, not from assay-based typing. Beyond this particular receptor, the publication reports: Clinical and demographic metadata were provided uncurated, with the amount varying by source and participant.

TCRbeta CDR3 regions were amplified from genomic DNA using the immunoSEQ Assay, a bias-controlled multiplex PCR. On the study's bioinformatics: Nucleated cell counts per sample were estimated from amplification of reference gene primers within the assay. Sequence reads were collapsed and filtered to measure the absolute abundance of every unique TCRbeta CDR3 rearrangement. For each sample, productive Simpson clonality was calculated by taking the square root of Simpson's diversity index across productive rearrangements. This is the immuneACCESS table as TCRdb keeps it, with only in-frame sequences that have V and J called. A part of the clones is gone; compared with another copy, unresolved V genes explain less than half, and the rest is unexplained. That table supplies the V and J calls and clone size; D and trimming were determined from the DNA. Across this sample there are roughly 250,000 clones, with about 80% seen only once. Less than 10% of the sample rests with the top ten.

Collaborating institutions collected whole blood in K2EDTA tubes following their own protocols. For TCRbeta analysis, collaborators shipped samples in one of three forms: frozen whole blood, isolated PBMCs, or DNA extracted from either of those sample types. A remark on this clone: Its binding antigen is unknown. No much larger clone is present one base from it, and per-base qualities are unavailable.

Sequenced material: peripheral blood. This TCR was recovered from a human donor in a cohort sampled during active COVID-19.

DNA sequence: TGTGCCAGCAGCGAAACAGGGGACCGAAATGAAAAACTGTTTTTT. This yields the protein CASSETGDRNEKLFF. Rearrangement joined TRBV28 to TRBJ1-4; 7 nucleotides in the junction match TRBD1. V is trimmed back by 6 bases and J by 5 bases, and the junction contains 9 bases that no gene match accounts for. The CDR3 spans 15 residues, from the cysteine through the phenylalanine. CDR3 DNA only is kept here, 45 bases in frame from base 1. Reading the germline V gene gives CDR1 MDHEN and CDR2 SYDVKM. The variable domain in full, with residues beyond the CDR3 obtained from the reference TRBV28 and TRBJ1-4 genes, is DVKVTQSSRYLVKRTGEKVFLECVQDMDHENMFWYRQDPGLGLRLIYFSYDVKMKEKGDIPEGYSVSREKKERFSLILESASTNQTSMYLCASSETGDRNEKLFFGSGTQLSVL.